The sequence of this T cell receptor (beta chain) was determined in a study of identical twins. After template switching added a universal primer site, the resulting cDNA carried unique molecular identifiers. TCRdb recomputed calls from the 5' RACE reads with MiXCR, one row per CDR3 protein. Of roughly 710,000 distinct CDR3 sequences in the sample, around 6.1% were seen once. Per germline, CDR1 SGDLS and CDR2 YYNGEE. V dropped 0 bases and J dropped 3 bases, with 17 bases sitting between them. The CDR3 contains 17 residues. Findings and limits, study-wide: Twins shared beta out-of-frame sequences in excess, but this excess was weaker. Memory repertoires showed no such pattern, whereas abundant cord blood beta clonotypes carried fewer insertions. An excess of low generation probability was shown by twin-shared out-of-frame alpha sequences.

This clonotype was seen ten or more times. The antigen is not known. The sample consisted of naive T cells sorted from blood. The rearrangement links TRBV9 to TRBJ2-3, with D maybe TRBD1 (6 bases). This receptor was identified in a man younger than 35 in good health. As DNA, the CDR3 is TGTGCCAGCAGCGTAGATCCCCAGGGGTTGACAACAGATACGCAGTATTTT. It is translated as CASSVDPQGLTTDTQYF.